This T cell receptor beta chain derives from a study of Graves' ophthalmopathy and Graves' hyperthyroidism (dated by TCRdb to between 2018 and 2020). Regarding the complete study: Peripheral blood samples were taken at the time of initial diagnosis, before any treatment was given. An independent validation cohort was composed of about 20 hyperthyroidism patients and more than 15 patients who later progressed from hyperthyroidism to ophthalmopathy. In total, 135 blood samples were TCR-sequenced: approximately 42 ophthalmopathy, roughly 80 hyperthyroidism and roughly 17 hyperthyroidism-to-ophthalmopathy patients. After sampling, hyperthyroidism patients received methimazole starting at 30 mg daily, and ophthalmopathy patients received high-dose intravenous methylprednisolone. TCR beta repertoire signatures were used to distinguish Graves' ophthalmopathy from Graves' hyperthyroidism and to predict progression to ophthalmopathy. A discovery set of 100 patients (43 ophthalmopathy, 60 or so stable hyperthyroidism) was enrolled to explore V-J signatures distinguishing ophthalmopathy from hyperthyroidism. In about 6 hyperthyroidism patients, the T-cell repertoire of thyroid tissue was compared with the T-cell repertoire of blood. The 100 or so discovery patients were divided at random into training and test sets in a 7:3 ratio. The paper's findings and limits, for the study overall: No statistical method was used to predetermine the sample size, and group allocation was not hidden from the investigators. In validation, the model predicted ophthalmopathy progression with about 70% sensitivity and roughly 72% specificity; 12 predicted patients were CT-confirmed with GO in a median of around 6 months. In cross-validation, the 13-signature model distinguished ophthalmopathy from stable hyperthyroidism with approximately 85% sensitivity and around 82% specificity, and in the test set the corresponding values were around 80% and 75%. Most of the expanded thyroid clonotypes with a frequency above 0.001 were also detected in blood, and it was suggested that the thyroid immune response may be reflected by blood repertoires.

The CDR3 runs 18 amino acids, cysteine and phenylalanine included. The DNA shown is the 54-base CDR3, in frame from base 1. The germline ends are 21 bases apart after V is trimmed by 4 bases and J by 2 bases. Per the germline V gene, MNHEY is the CDR1 and SVGEGT is the CDR2. This clonotype was counted ten times or more. Its specific antigen is unknown. No qualities accompany the bases; no much larger clone lies one base away. Hyperthyroidism was considered stable if no progression to ophthalmopathy occurred within 18 months of follow-up. Hyperthyroidism patients were newly diagnosed, were aged 18 to 65 years, and had a disease duration under 2 months. Patients were excluded if they had other autoimmune diseases, uncontrolled infections, pregnancy or lactation. Diagnosis was based on clinical symptoms, serum thyroxine, TRAb, thyroid ultrasound and orbital computed tomography. PBMCs were isolated from about 10 ml of fresh peripheral blood by Ficoll-Paque density gradient centrifugation. Total RNA was extracted with Trizol reagent and quality-checked on an Agilent 2100 Bioanalyzer.

TCR beta CDR3 regions were amplified from RNA transcripts for repertoire sequencing. The first round of RT-PCR was done with HTBI primers and the Qiagen OneStep RT-PCR kit, and was followed by a second round of multiplex PCR, then size selection and purification. The libraries underwent paired-end sequencing with 100 bp reads on an Illumina HiSeq2000. Under the source paper's analysis protocol: Reads were processed with SOAPnuke, discarding reads with adapters, uncalled bases, mean Phred below 15, or no exact constant-primer or identifier match. COPE v1.2.5 was used to merge the high-quality paired reads. Each unique nucleotide sequence was defined as a clonotype, and clonotypes were aligned to IMGT TRB V, D and J references with MiTCR v1.1. Only V-J combinations with frequency above 0.0001 were analysed, covering approximately 99% of repertoires. For each V-J combination, a TCR clonal expansion and chaos score was defined as the ratio of F50 clonal expansion to chaos observed in the TCRdist matrix. Features were reduced by Welch's t-statistics and random forest to around 13 V-J combinations, which fed a naive Bayes classifier. The Morisita-Horn index was used to measure how similar the thyroid and blood repertoires were. The public reads were reprocessed in TCRdb via fastp at Q25 and MiXCR, keeping in-frame beta chains. When rows share a CDR3 protein, they turn into one entry using the most common DNA and genes. Here the V and J calls rest on TCRdb's processing, not on the authors' analysis. A total of 500,000 to 700,000 distinct CDR3 sequences appear in this sample, approximately 22% of them only once. The top ten clones comprise more than 5.5% of the sample.

The sequence joins TRBV6-2 or TRBV6-3 to TRBJ1-5; the D gene is possibly TRBD1, with 5 bases matching. This TCR was recovered from a woman aged 18-29 years with stable Graves' hyperthyroidism. Some clones in this sample may be carry-over from other donors' samples. Donor details come from another sample of the same person, matched by shared clones. The sample comprised peripheral blood. The DNA is TGTGCCAGCAGTTCCCTTCGGGGCACAGTGGTTGGCAATCAGCCCCAGCATTTT. Its protein reads: CASSSLRGTVVGNQPQHF.